This T cell receptor beta chain is drawn from a study of cytomegalovirus exposure and HLA in healthy donors. Notes on the study in general: The productive fraction for most TCR beta V segments was about 90% or about 30% in an earlier analysis.

PCR involved 60 Vbeta and 13 Jbeta primers. Assay used: immunoSEQ multiplex PCR; TCRdb lists only in-frame clones, some missing. There are 90,000 to 120,000 clones in the sample; roughly 75% occur only once, and less than 15% lies in the top ten. This clone was detected only once. No antigen is known for it. This receptor was obtained from a male donor in good health and CMV-seropositive. Sequencing was done on a sample of PBMCs.

The DNA for the CDR3 is TGTGCCAGCGGACTAGCGGGGGAAGCAGATACGCAGTATTTT. Translated: CASGLAGEADTQYF. The rearrangement links TRBV2 to TRBJ2-3, with TRBD2 matching over 13 bases. CDR1 is SNHLY, CDR2 FYNNEI, per germline. V gave up 8 bases and J gave up 4 bases; unmatched junction bases: 3. CDR3 length equals 14 residues. The full variable domain, completed using reference TRBV2 and TRBJ2-3, is EPEVTQTPSHQVTQMGQEVILRCVPISNHLYFYWYRQILGQKVEFLVSFYNNEISEKSEIFDDQFSVERPDGSNFTLKIRSTKLEDSAMYFCASGLAGEADTQYFGPGTRLTVL.